This TCR beta chain appears in the sequencing data of a study of CD8 T cells in Susac syndrome. General observations from the study: As the study acknowledged, the number of individuals in its TCR sequencing and HLA analysis was relatively small.

Reverse transcription of 0.5 to 1 ug RNA was performed with random hexamers. The immunoSEQ assay covered 54 Vbeta and 13 Jbeta segments for CDR3. TCRdb redid the calling of the immunoSEQ multiplex PCR reads with MiXCR, one entry per CDR3 protein. The sample lists approximately 130,000 distinct CDR3 sequences, around 95% occurring once. With respect to this clonotype: Its matching antigen is unknown.

High-throughput TCR beta sequencing covered peripheral CD8+ and CD4+ T cells. Negative isolation was applied to CD8+ and CD4+ T cells, and FACS enrichment was applied to TEMRA cells. The V and J ends lost 1 base and 3 bases, in that order; junction bases with no gene match: 5. Per the germline V gene, CDR1 is LNHNV and CDR2 is YYDKDF (reference sequence). This CDR3 has 15 residues. The sample consisted of CD4+ T cells from PBMCs. The gene calls are TRBV15 and TRBJ1-2; 7 bases line up with TRBD1. This clonotype originated in a human donor in good health. The CDR3 loop reads CATSRAGQRHYGYTF. CDR3 nucleotides: TGTGCCACCAGCAGAGCGGGACAGAGACACTATGGCTACACCTTC.